Shown below are 22 T cell receptor beta chains from a single sample sequenced in a study of vaccination and CD4 T cells after COVID-19. The Oncomine TCR Beta short-read assay was what sequenced the DNA obtained from cultured CD4+ T cells. Via MiXCR, TCRdb re-called the PCR reads, giving one row per CDR3 protein. The sample carries some 15,000 distinct CDR3 sequences, about 44% recorded once. Which antigens these TCRs recognize remains unknown. Treatment in this sample: approximately 10-day PBMC culture with coronavirus spike peptide pools or control peptides (ViraFEST assay). The sample comprised CD4+ T cells from blood, cultured in vitro. These receptors were obtained from a human donor who had recovered from COVID-19.

This clonotype ranks as large. The rearrangement joins TRBV27 to TRBJ2-1; tentative D call: TRBD2 (6 bases). Germline V gene lookup returns CDR1 MNHEY and CDR2 SMNVEV (reference sequence). V lost 3 bases and J 5 bases, leaving 23 bases between the germline ends. The CDR3 consists of 18 residues. The CDR3 reads CASSFRIKFAGSNNEQFF. CDR3 bases: TGTGCCAGCAGTTTTCGGATTAAGTTTGCGGGGTCTAACAATGAGCAGTTCTTC.

This clonotype was detected only a few times. The rearrangement uses TRBV5-1 and TRBJ2-3; 9 bases agree with TRBD2. Germline values: CDR1 SGHRS, CDR2 YFSETQ. Trimming took 1 base from V and 5 from J; bases not matched to a gene: 5. The CDR3 has 15 residues. Here the CDR3 DNA reads TGCGCCAGCAGCTTGAATGCGGGAGGGGAAGATACGCAGTATTTT. Its translation: CASSLNAGGEDTQYF. The entire variable domain, with the rest obtained from reference TRBV5-1 and TRBJ2-3, is as follows: KAGVTQTPRYLIKTRGQQVTLSCSPISGHRSVSWYQQTPGQGLQFLFEYFSETQRNKGNFPGRFSGRQFSNSRSEMNVSTLELGDSALYLCASSLNAGGEDTQYFGPGTRLTVL.

This clonotype has more than one count but fewer than ten. V gene TRBV27 combines with J gene TRBJ1-6; TRBD1 might be the D (5 bases). Germline-derived CDR1 and CDR2 are MNHEY and SMNVEV (reference sequence). Between the trimmed V and J ends, which lost 4 bases and 3 bases, there was a span of 7 bases. The CDR3 is made up of 14 amino acids. The CDR3 DNA follows: TGTGCCAGCAGTTCAGGGCGCTATAATTCACCCCTCCACTTT. It specifies CASSSGRYNSPLHF.

The chain joins TRBV12-3 or TRBV12-4 to TRBJ1-5, with unresolved D. CDR3 length equals 13 residues. With 2 bases removed from V and 6 bases from J, the gap between germline ends came to 8 bases. DNA for the CDR3: TGTGCCAGCAGTTTAATCGAGGGTCAGCCCCAGCATTTT. It codes for CASSLIEGQPQHF.

The genes are TRBV7-3 and TRBJ2-1; 8 bases match TRBD1. The V gene's germline CDR1 is SGHTA and CDR2 FQGTGA. The CDR3 extends over 15 amino acids. V lost 4 bases, J lost 4 bases, and 6 bases stayed unmatched. The CDR3 nucleotides are TGTGCCAGCAGCTCCGGACAGGGAGGATACAATGAGCAGTTCTTC. Translated: CASSSGQGGYNEQFF.

V usage is TRBV6-5 and J usage is TRBJ1-3; maybe TRBD1 (6 bases). CDR1 and CDR2 (germline): MNHEY, SVGAGI. The germline V and J ends were trimmed by 0 bases and 8 bases, with 14 bases remaining between them. This CDR3 is 15 amino acids long. CDR3: CASSYSKGVVHTIYF. The CDR3 bases are TGTGCCAGCAGTTACTCGAAGGGGGTTGTGCACACCATATATTTT.

V usage is TRBV19 and J usage is TRBJ2-5, with D maybe TRBD2 (7 bases). The germline V gene encodes CDR1 LNHDA and CDR2 SQIVND (reference sequence). Trimming pared 5 bases from V and 1 base from J, leaving 17 bases between. CDR3 size: 16 residues. CDR3 in DNA: TGTGCCAGTAGTGATAGTGGGAGGGGGTTCCAAGAGACCCAGTACTTC. Its protein product is CASSDSGRGFQETQYF.

This clonotype was picked up a small number of times. The chain couples TRBV28 to TRBJ1-2; 10 bases align to TRBD1. The germline V gene has CDR1 MDHEN and CDR2 SYDVKM. The V gene end was trimmed by 2 bases and the J gene end by 3 bases; junction bases not matched to a gene: 0. The CDR3 is 14 amino acids. Written as DNA, the CDR3 is TGTGCCAGCAGTTTAGGACAGGGGGACTATGGCTACACCTTC. Translation: CASSLGQGDYGYTF.

This chain joins TRBV5-4 and TRBJ1-6; weak D call: TRBD1 (6 bases). Trimming stripped 3 bases from V and 8 bases from J, with 18 bases between. CDR3 length equals 16 residues. Per germline, CDR1 SGHNT and CDR2 YYREEE (reference sequence). The CDR3 is CASSSVQGTQDSPLHF. The CDR3 coding sequence is TGTGCCAGCAGCTCCGTGCAGGGGACTCAAGATTCACCCCTCCACTTT.

The genes are TRBV7-2 and TRBJ1-6; D is uncertain. The CDR3 length is 16 residues. Trimming took 3 bases from V and 0 from J, leaving 9 bases between them. Germline CDR1 is SGHTA and CDR2 is FQGNSA. The CDR3 DNA reads as TGTGCCAGCAGCTTCGGGAGAAGCTCCTATAATTCACCCCTCCACTTT. Protein: CASSFGRSSYNSPLHF.

The rearrangement joins TRBV28 to TRBJ1-3, with 12 bases identical to TRBD1. The CDR3 runs 18 residues. V was pared by 6 bases and J by 0 bases, with 9 bases of the junction left unmatched. Germline CDR1 is MDHEN and CDR2 is SYDVKM. The DNA of the CDR3 is TGTGCCAGCAGAACCGGGACAGGGGGCCGGAGCTCTGGAAACACCATATATTTT. Residues: CASRTGTGGRSSGNTIYF.

The V and J genes are TRBV15 and TRBJ1-4; TRBD1 is a possible D gene (5 bases). From germline, CDR1 is LNHNV and CDR2 YYDKDF (reference sequence). This CDR3 is built from 14 residues. V dropped 6 bases and J dropped 7 bases, with 15 bases sitting between them. The CDR3 nucleotides are TGTGCCACCAGGGGGACCCTAAGTAGTGAAAAACTGTTTTTT. Its protein product is CATRGTLSSEKLFF.

V is TRBV20-1 and J is TRBJ2-5; D possibly matches TRBD1 or TRBD2 (6 bases each). Per the germline V gene, CDR1 is DFQATT and CDR2 is SNEGSKA (reference sequence). V lost 0 bases and J lost 9, with 14 bases in between. The CDR3 contains 13 residues. The CDR3 region has the DNA TGCAGTGCTAGAGATCCCGGGGGCATGGCCCAGTACTTC. Translating it yields CSARDPGGMAQYF.

The chain joins TRBV5-4 to TRBJ2-7; the match to TRBD1 covers 10 bases. Germline V lookup: CDR1 SGHNT, CDR2 YYREEE (reference sequence). The ends lost 4 bases at V and 4 bases at J; junction bases unmatched: 11. This CDR3 is built from 16 residues. The CDR3 protein is CASSPGQGGGYYEQYF. The DNA of the CDR3 is TGTGCCAGCAGCCCCGGACAGGGGGGAGGGTATTACGAGCAGTACTTC.

The V gene is TRBV27, the J gene TRBJ2-1; D unclear. Trimming shortened V by 5 bases and J by 2 bases, and 13 bases separated the two germline ends. CDR3 size: 15 residues. The V gene's germline CDR1 is MNHEY and CDR2 SMNVEV (reference sequence). The CDR3 region has the DNA TGTGCCAGCAGTCCCCGGACCTACACCTACAATGAGCAGTTCTTC. Translation gives CASSPRTYTYNEQFF.

This clonotype was found once. The chain is built from TRBV10-3 and TRBJ2-2; TRBD2 aligns across 8 bases. V shed 4 bases, J shed 5 bases, and the junction held 6 bases outside the gene matches. Germline CDR1 and CDR2: ENHRY and SYGVKD. The CDR3 extends over 15 amino acids. The CDR3 loop is CAISARREETGELFF. The DNA for the CDR3 is TGTGCCATCAGTGCAAGGCGGGAGGAGACCGGGGAGCTGTTTTTT.

This clonotype was counted between two and nine times. The rearrangement uses TRBV6-1 and TRBJ2-1, with 12 bases matching TRBD2. J was trimmed by 8 bases and V by 7 bases; bases with no gene match: 24. The CDR3 has 20 amino acids. Germline V lookup: CDR1 MNHNS, CDR2 SASEGT. The CDR3 loop reads CASTPRKTSGREYDRDEQFF. In nucleotides, the CDR3 is TGTGCCAGCACCCCCCGTAAGACTAGCGGGAGAGAATATGATAGGGATGAGCAGTTCTTC.

V is TRBV6-2 or TRBV6-3 and J is TRBJ2-5; 13 nucleotides align to TRBD2. Germline trimming cut 10 bases from V and 9 bases from J; bases unmatched to any gene: 14. The germline CDR1 and CDR2 sequences are MNHEY and SVGEGT. The CDR3 extends over 15 amino acids. CDR3 residues: CATSWTSGSGEAQYF. CDR3 sequence (DNA): TGTGCCACCTCTTGGACTAGCGGGAGTGGGGAGGCCCAGTACTTC.

The CDR3 sequence is CASSKGQGRRFF. The CDR3 DNA reads as TGTGCCAGCAGCAAAGGGCAGGGCCGCAGGTTTTTT. V and J are TRBV6-1 and TRBJ2-2; a weak D match, TRBD1 (5 bases). The ends were cut back, 6 bases at V and 16 bases at J, with 18 bases in the middle. Germline V CDR1 and CDR2: MNHNS, SASEGT. The CDR3 has 12 amino acids.

This clonotype has just a few counts. The V call is TRBV7-2, the J call TRBJ1-6; D uncertain. The CDR3 is made up of 17 amino acids. Between the trimmed V and J ends, which lost 5 bases and 6 bases, there was a span of 20 bases. From germline, CDR1 is SGHTA and CDR2 FQGNSA. CDR3 protein: CASSRSPGYGFNSPLHF. CDR3 sequence (DNA): TGTGCCAGCAGCCGATCCCCGGGCTATGGGTTTAATTCACCCCTCCACTTT.

The chain is built from TRBV19 and TRBJ1-5, with D possibly being TRBD1 (5 bases). The CDR3 is 15 amino acids. CDR1 and CDR2 from the germline V gene are LNHDA and SQIVND (reference sequence). Trimming removed 0 bases at V and 2 bases at J, with 8 bases between. The CDR3 region has the DNA TGTGCCAGTAGTATAGACAGGGCCGGCAATCAGCCCCAGCATTTT. This sequence encodes CASSIDRAGNQPQHF.

This clonotype was found a few times. The chain links TRBV19 to TRBJ2-7; no reliable D call. CDR3 length equals 15 residues. Trimming left V 8 bases short and J 0 bases short, with 17 bases between. Looked up from germline, CDR1 is LNHDA and CDR2 is SQIVND (reference sequence). The CDR3 is CASADGGTNSYEQYF. DNA of the CDR3: TGTGCCAGTGCCGATGGCGGAACCAACTCCTACGAGCAGTACTTC.